Each of the 5 T cell receptor beta chains below was sequenced from the same sample in a study of Graves' ophthalmopathy and Graves' hyperthyroidism. The sequenced template was RNA, covering the TCR beta CDR3 region. The first round was an RT-PCR with HTBI primers, and the second round was a multiplex PCR. One entry per CDR3 protein results from TCRdb running MiXCR on the multiplex PCR reads. The data hold over 500,000 distinct CDR3 sequences, with approximately 21% observed a single time. The sample taken for sequencing was peripheral blood. Receptors were obtained from a woman aged 18-29 years with stable Graves' hyperthyroidism. Some clones in this sample may be carry-over from other donors' samples.

This clonotype was detected many times. The chain uses TRBV12-3 or TRBV12-4 and TRBJ1-1, with D perhaps matching TRBD1 (5 bases). This CDR3 has 11 residues. With 8 bases removed from V and 6 bases from J, the gap between germline ends came to 10 bases. Written as DNA, the CDR3 is TGTGCCAGCTGTAGGGGCTCTGAAGCTTTCTTT. This encodes CASCRGSEAFF.

This chain uses TRBV19 with TRBJ1-1; the D is unclear. Germline values: CDR1 LNHDA, CDR2 SQIVND (reference sequence). The CDR3 has 12 residues. Trimming took off 7 bases at V and 1 base at J, with 7 bases between the two ends. The CDR3 DNA follows: TGTGCCAGTAATCAGCCGAACACTGAAGCTTTCTTT. Protein product: CASNQPNTEAFF.

This clonotype has ten or more counts. This rearrangement joins TRBV7-3 to TRBJ2-7, with D perhaps matching TRBD1 (6 bases). CDR1 and CDR2 from the germline V gene are SGHTA and FQGTGA. V was clipped by 3 bases and J by 7 bases, with 19 bases between them. CDR3 length equals 15 residues. This CDR3 reads CASSLNRDTLSEQYF. In nucleotides, the CDR3 is TGTGCCAGCAGCTTGAACCGGGACACACTTTCAGAGCAGTACTTC.

In its sample, this clonotype was seen many times. The chain couples TRBV6-5 to TRBJ2-5; D perhaps matches TRBD2 (6 bases). CDR3 length equals 15 residues. Trimming removed 6 bases at V and 2 bases at J, with 16 bases between. Germline assignment: CDR1 MNHEY and CDR2 SVGAGI. CDR3 sequence reads: CASRPPGAPQETQYF. CDR3 nucleotides: TGTGCCAGCAGACCCCCGGGAGCTCCACAAGAGACCCAGTACTTC.

In its sample, this clonotype was seen many times. The chain links TRBV27 to TRBJ1-6, with D maybe TRBD1 (5 bases). The CDR3 contains 15 residues. With 2 bases removed from V and 8 bases from J, the gap between germline ends came to 13 bases. Germline CDR1 reads MNHEY; CDR2 reads SMNVEV (reference sequence). As DNA, the CDR3 is TGTGCCAGCAGTTTACTTGGGGACTTGGATTCACCCCTCCACTTT. This codes for CASSLLGDLDSPLHF.